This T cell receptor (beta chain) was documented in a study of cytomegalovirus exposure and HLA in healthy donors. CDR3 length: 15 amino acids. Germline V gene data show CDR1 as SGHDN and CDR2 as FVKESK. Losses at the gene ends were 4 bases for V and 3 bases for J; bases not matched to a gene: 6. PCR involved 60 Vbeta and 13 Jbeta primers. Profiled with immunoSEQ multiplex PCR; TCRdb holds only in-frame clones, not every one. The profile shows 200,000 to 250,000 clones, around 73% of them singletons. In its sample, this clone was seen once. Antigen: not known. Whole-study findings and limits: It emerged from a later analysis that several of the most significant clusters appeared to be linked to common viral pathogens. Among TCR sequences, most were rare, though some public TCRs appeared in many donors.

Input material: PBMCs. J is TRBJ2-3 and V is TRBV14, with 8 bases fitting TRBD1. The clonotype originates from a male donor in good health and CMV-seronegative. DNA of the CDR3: TGTGCCAGCAGCCCAGGGGGCTTGTTAACAGATACGCAGTATTTT. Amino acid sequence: CASSPGGLLTDTQYF.